This T cell receptor (beta chain) stems from a study of CD8+ T cells in alopecia areata. Peripheral blood samples and lesional scalp punch biopsies were obtained from alopecia areata patients. As the sequencing template, cDNA was produced by extracting RNA and reverse transcribing it. TCRdb's table, derived via immunoSEQ multiplex PCR, lists solely in-frame clones and lacks some. Here the sample spans 120,000 or so clones, about 46% being singletons. Germline values: CDR1 PRHDT, CDR2 FYEKMQ (reference sequence). The V end lost 0 bases, the J end lost 4 bases, and 6 bases lay between the germline ends. The CDR3 has 13 residues.

The source is a human donor with alopecia areata. The sample was NKG2D-low CD8+ T cells sorted from blood. This chain uses TRBV13 with TRBJ2-5; perhaps TRBD1 as D (5 bases). Written as DNA, the CDR3 is TGTGCCAGCAGCTTAGGAACAGGAGAGACCCAGTACTTC. Protein sequence: CASSLGTGETQYF.